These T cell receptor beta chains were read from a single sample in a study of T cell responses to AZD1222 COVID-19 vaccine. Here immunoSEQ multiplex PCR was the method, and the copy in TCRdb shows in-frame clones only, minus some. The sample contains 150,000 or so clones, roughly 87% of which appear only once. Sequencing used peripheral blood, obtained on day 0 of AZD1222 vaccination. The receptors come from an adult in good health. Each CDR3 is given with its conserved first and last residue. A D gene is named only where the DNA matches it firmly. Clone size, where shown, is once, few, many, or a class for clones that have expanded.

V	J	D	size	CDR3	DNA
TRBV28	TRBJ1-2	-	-	CASSPLGGRGYTF	TGTGCCAGCAGTCCCTTGGGGGGTCGTGGCTACACCTTC
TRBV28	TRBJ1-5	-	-	CASSLWGRGGNQPQHF	TGTGCCAGCAGTTTATGGGGCAGGGGAGGCAATCAGCCCCAGCATTTT
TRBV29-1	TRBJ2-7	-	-	CSVGEGLGRSYF	TGCAGCGTTGGGGAAGGCTTGGGGCGTTCGTACTTC
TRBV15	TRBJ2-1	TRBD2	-	CATSRGEGLAGYNEQFF	TGTGCCACCAGCAGGGGGGAGGGACTAGCAGGTTACAATGAGCAGTTCTTC
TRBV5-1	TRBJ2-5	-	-	CASSFLGSRQETQYF	TGCGCCAGCAGCTTTCTGGGCTCGAGACAAGAGACCCAGTACTTC
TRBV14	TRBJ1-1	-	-	CASSRQLAEAFF	TGTGCCAGCAGCCGACAGCTAGCTGAAGCTTTCTTT
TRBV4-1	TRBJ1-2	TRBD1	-	CASSQRQGANGYTF	TGCGCCAGCAGCCAAAGGCAGGGGGCGAATGGCTACACCTTC
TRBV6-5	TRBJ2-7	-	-	CASRTRTGLQYF	TGTGCCAGCAGGACCCGTACAGGGTTACAGTACTTC
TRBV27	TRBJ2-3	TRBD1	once	CATRGQAHTDTQYF	TGTGCCACCCGGGGACAGGCGCACACAGATACGCAGTATTTT
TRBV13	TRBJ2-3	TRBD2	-	CASSLPAGADTQYF	TGTGCCAGCAGCTTACCGGCGGGAGCAGATACGCAGTATTTT
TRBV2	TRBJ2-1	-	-	CASSERGREFF	TGTGCCAGCAGTGAGCGGGGAAGGGAGTTCTTC
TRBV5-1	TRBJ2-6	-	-	CASSLLGGGTGANVLTF	TGCGCCAGCAGCTTGTTGGGAGGAGGGACTGGGGCCAACGTCCTGACTTTC
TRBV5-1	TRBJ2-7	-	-	CASSFRGISSYEQYF	TGCGCCAGCAGCTTTCGAGGGATCAGCTCCTACGAGCAGTACTTC
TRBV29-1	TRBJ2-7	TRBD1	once	CSVGTGIYEQYF	TGCAGCGTTGGGACAGGGATCTACGAGCAGTACTTC
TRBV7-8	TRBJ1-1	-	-	CASSHRVATEAFF	TGTGCCAGCAGCCACAGGGTTGCCACTGAAGCTTTCTTT
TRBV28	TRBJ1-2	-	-	CASSLSGARSIHTF	TGTGCCAGCAGTTTATCGGGGGCGAGGAGTATACACACCTTC
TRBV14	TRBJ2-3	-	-	CASSQRQFASTDTQYF	TGTGCCAGCAGCCAGCGACAGTTCGCTAGCACAGATACGCAGTATTTT
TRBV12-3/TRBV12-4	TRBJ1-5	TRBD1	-	CASSAQGDQPQHF	TGTGCCAGCAGCGCACAGGGGGACCAGCCCCAGCATTTT
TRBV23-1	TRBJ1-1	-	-	CASSQRIPNTEAFF	TGCGCCAGCAGTCAGCGGATCCCGAACACTGAAGCTTTCTTT
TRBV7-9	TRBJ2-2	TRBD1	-	CATEPGDRVTGELFF	TGTGCCACCGAGCCGGGGGACAGGGTGACCGGGGAGCTGTTTTTT
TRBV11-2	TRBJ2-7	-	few	CASSLARYEQYF	TGTGCCAGCAGCTTAGCCCGCTACGAGCAGTACTTC
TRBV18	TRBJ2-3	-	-	CASSHRSLESIDTQYF	TGTGCCAGCTCTCACCGTTCGCTAGAGAGTATAGATACGCAGTATTTT
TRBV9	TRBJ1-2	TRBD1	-	CASSGGQGANYGYTF	TGTGCCAGCAGCGGAGGACAGGGGGCAAACTATGGCTACACCTTC
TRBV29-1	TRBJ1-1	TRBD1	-	CSVAGGVRTDTEAFF	TGCAGCGTTGCAGGGGGCGTGCGTACGGACACTGAAGCTTTCTTT
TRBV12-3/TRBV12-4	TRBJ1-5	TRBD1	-	CASSLGGGQPQHF	TGTGCCAGCAGTTTAGGAGGGGGCCAGCCCCAGCATTTT
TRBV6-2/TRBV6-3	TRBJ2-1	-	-	CASSKPGAVGREQFF	TGTGCCAGCAGTAAACCGGGGGCGGTCGGGCGAGAGCAGTTCTTC
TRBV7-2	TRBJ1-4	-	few	CASSWQINEKLFF	TGTGCCAGCAGCTGGCAAATTAATGAAAAACTGTTTTTT
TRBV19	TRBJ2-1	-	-	CASLNPGGASYNEQFF	TGTGCCAGCCTGAACCCTGGGGGGGCTTCCTACAATGAGCAGTTCTTC
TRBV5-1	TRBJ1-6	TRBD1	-	CASSLEQGASPLHF	TGCGCCAGCAGCCTGGAACAGGGGGCTTCACCCCTCCACTTT
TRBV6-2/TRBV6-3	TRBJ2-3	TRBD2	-	CASSSGRSTDTQYF	TGTGCCAGCAGTTCCGGGAGGAGCACAGATACGCAGTATTTT
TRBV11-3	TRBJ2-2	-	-	CASSSLRGQLFF	TGTGCCAGCAGCTCTCTCCGGGGACAGCTGTTTTTT
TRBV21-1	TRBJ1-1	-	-	CASSKGPGQGKEDTEAFF	TGTGCCAGCAGCAAAGGGCCAGGTCAGGGGAAGGAGGACACTGAAGCTTTCTTT
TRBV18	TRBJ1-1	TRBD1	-	CASSPGDRVDTEAFF	TGTGCCAGCTCACCAGGGGACAGGGTGGACACTGAAGCTTTCTTT
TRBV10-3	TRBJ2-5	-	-	CAISEKAGRKPQYF	TGTGCCATCAGTGAAAAGGCGGGACGGAAGCCCCAGTACTTC
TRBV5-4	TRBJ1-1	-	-	CASSRGRLFNTEAFF	TGTGCCAGCAGCCGGGGACGGTTGTTTAACACTGAAGCTTTCTTT
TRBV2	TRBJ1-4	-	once	CASSEQGRTNEKLFF	TGTGCCAGCAGTGAACAGGGGAGAACTAATGAAAAACTGTTTTTT
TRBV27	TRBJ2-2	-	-	CASSLSGFGELFF	TGTGCCAGCAGTTTGTCGGGCTTCGGGGAGCTGTTTTTT
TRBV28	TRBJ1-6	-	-	CASSLSRALYNSPLHF	TGTGCCAGCAGTTTGTCCCGGGCCTTGTATAATTCACCCCTCCACTTT
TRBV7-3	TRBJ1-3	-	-	CASSLIRGGRLYF	TGTGCCAGCAGCTTAATTAGGGGCGGGCGCCTATATTTT
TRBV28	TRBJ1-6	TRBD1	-	CASVRQGAYSPLHF	TGTGCCAGCGTACGCCAGGGGGCTTATTCACCCCTCCACTTT
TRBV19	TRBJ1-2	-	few	CASKEGNYGYTF	TGTGCCAGTAAGGAAGGAAACTATGGCTACACCTTC